Listed here are 9 T cell receptor beta chains from one sample, sequenced in a study of T-cell memory formation after mild COVID-19 (dated by TCRdb to the early 2020s). Libraries were built with 5' RACE. The reads were generated on an Illumina NovaSeq 6000. The public reads were run again by TCRdb, first through fastp at Q25 and then through MiXCR, and only productive beta chains were kept. Rows are combined by CDR3 protein, so each entry shows the most common genes and DNA. Counted in this sample were approximately 250,000 distinct CDR3 sequences; 15% to 20% of them appeared once. The top ten constitute roughly a fifth of the sample. Sequenced: PBMCs or a T cell subset sorted from them (not recorded which). These receptors all stem from a young man who had mild COVID-19 (a few samples of this study predate the infection). The sample titles of this study are shuffled in the database, so cell type and time point are left out; the donor was told from shared clones.

The chain combines TRBV5-1 with TRBJ2-7; possible D gene TRBD1, 5 bases. Germline loops: CDR1 SGHRS, CDR2 YFSETQ. V was shortened by 5 bases and J by 2 bases, with 11 bases between the two germline ends. The CDR3 is 13 amino acids. The CDR3: CASRDTGPYEQYF. CDR3 sequence (DNA): TGCGCCAGCAGGGACACTGGCCCCTACGAGCAGTACTTC.

This clonotype was found a few times. CDR3 DNA sequence: TGTGCCAGCTCTCCGGGACAGGGGGTGTCCAGTAAAGACAATGAGCAGTTCTTC. Amino acid sequence: CASSPGQGVSSKDNEQFF. This rearrangement joins TRBV18 to TRBJ2-1; 11 bases are shared with TRBD1. The J segment lost 5 bases and the V segment lost 6 bases, leaving 15 bases of the junction unmatched. CDR3 size: 18 residues. Looked up from germline, CDR1 is KGHSH and CDR2 is LQKENI.

The V call is TRBV7-6, the J call TRBJ2-2; D is ambiguous. CDR1 is SGHVS, CDR2 FNYEAQ, per germline. This CDR3 spans 12 amino acids. V gave up 5 bases and J gave up 8 bases, with 9 bases separating them. DNA of the CDR3: TGTGCCAGCAGCCCCTCATTGGGGGAGCTGTTTTTT. Translation gives CASSPSLGELFF.

The table lists this clonotype with many counts. The CDR3 sequence: CASSLANEQFF. The CDR3 nucleotides read TGCGCCAGCAGCTTAGCCAATGAGCAGTTCTTC. The V call is TRBV5-1, the J call TRBJ2-1; D remains unclear. Between the trimmed V and J ends, which lost 2 bases and 6 bases, there was a span of 3 bases. The CDR3 runs 11 residues. Per germline, CDR1 SGHRS and CDR2 YFSETQ.

This rearrangement joins TRBV12-3 or TRBV12-4 to TRBJ1-6; D uncertain. The V end was cut by 3 bases, the J end by 4 bases, with 4 bases between. This CDR3 comprises 13 residues. The chain's CDR3 is CASSFGYNSPLHF. The CDR3 DNA sequence: TGTGCCAGCAGTTTCGGATATAATTCACCCCTCCACTTT.

V usage is TRBV5-1 and J usage is TRBJ1-1; a possible D gene is TRBD1 (5 bases). This CDR3 has 20 residues. The germline gives CDR1 SGHRS, CDR2 YFSETQ. V lost 2 bases to trimming and J lost 1 base, with 27 bases between them. CDR3: CASSLYTSGHLTGGNTEAFF. The CDR3 DNA is TGCGCCAGCAGCTTATACACAAGCGGACACCTCACCGGCGGGAACACTGAAGCTTTCTTT.

This clonotype came up a few times. The chain combines TRBV7-3 with TRBJ2-3, with 9 bases fitting TRBD1. The CDR3 is made up of 17 amino acids. V was pared by 0 bases and J by 4 bases, with 8 bases of the junction left unmatched. Germline V gene lookup returns CDR1 SGHTA and CDR2 FQGTGA. The CDR3: CASSLTSGTGFSDTQYF. The CDR3 DNA sequence: TGTGCCAGCAGCTTAACCTCCGGGACAGGGTTTTCAGATACGCAGTATTTT.

The chain links TRBV12-5 to TRBJ2-2, with TRBD1 matching 11 bases. The V segment lost 4 bases and the J segment 1 base; nucleotides outside the gene matches: 2. This CDR3 contains 16 residues. Looked up from germline, CDR1 is LGHNT and CDR2 is FRNRAP. The CDR3 loop reads CASGWGQGGNTGELFF. The DNA of the CDR3 is TGTGCTAGTGGTTGGGGACAGGGGGGGAACACCGGGGAGCTGTTTTTT.

Only a few counts were recorded for this clonotype. The chain has TRBV12-3 or TRBV12-4 and TRBJ2-5; TRBD2 might be the D (6 bases). V lost 6 bases to trimming and J lost 1 base, with 12 bases between them. This CDR3 region has 14 residues. The CDR3 coding sequence is TGTGCCAGCAGATATACCGGGAGCCAAGAGACCCAGTACTTC. Its protein product is CASRYTGSQETQYF.